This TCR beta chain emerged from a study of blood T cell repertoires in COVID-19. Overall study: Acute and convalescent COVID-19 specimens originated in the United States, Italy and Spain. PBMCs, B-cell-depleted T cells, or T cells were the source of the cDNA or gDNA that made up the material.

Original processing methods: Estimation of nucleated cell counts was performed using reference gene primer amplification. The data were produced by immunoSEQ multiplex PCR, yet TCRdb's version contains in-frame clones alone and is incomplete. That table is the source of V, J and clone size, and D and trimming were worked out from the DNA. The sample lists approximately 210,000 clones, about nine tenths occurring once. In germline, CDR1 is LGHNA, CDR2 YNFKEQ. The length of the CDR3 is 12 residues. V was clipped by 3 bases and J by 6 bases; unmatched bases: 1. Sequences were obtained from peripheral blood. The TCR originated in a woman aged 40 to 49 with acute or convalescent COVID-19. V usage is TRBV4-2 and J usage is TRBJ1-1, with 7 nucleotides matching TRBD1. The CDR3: CASSQGQPEAFF. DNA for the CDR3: TGTGCCAGCAGCCAGGGACAGCCTGAAGCTTTCTTT.